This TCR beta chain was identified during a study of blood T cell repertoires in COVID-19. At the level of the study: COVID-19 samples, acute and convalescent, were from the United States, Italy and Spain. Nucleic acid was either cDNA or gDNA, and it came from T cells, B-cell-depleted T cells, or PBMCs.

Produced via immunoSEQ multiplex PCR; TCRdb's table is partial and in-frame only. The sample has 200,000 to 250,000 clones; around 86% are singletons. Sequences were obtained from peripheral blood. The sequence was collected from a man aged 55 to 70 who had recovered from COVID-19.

The CDR3 DNA reads as TGTGCCAGCAGCTTAGTCGGTACCGGGGCCAACGTCCTGACTTTC. Protein product: CASSLVGTGANVLTF. The chain uses TRBV7-6 and TRBJ2-6; no reliable D call. Trimming pared 1 base from V and 4 bases from J, leaving 8 bases between. Looked up from germline, CDR1 is SGHVS and CDR2 is FNYEAQ. The CDR3 sequence is 15 residues long.